This record covers a single TCR beta chain. Its cognate antigen is unknown. Measured with immunoSEQ multiplex PCR; TCRdb has only the in-frame clones, and not every one. The repertoire holds under 150,000 clones, about 95% seen once, with roughly 3% in the top ten. This specimen belongs to a study of graft-versus-host responses after intestinal transplantation. Study-level information: Every one of the recipients received anti-thymocyte globulin induction and afterwards took tacrolimus and steroids for around 3 years.

The clonotype originates from a human donor who received an intestinal transplant. Here the sequenced sample was unstimulated CD8+ T cells sorted from spleen or lymph node cells, taken before intestinal transplant.

The CDR3 region is CASRAGQFGGELFF. CDR3 nucleotides: TGCGCCAGCAGGGCGGGACAGTTCGGCGGGGAGCTGTTTTTT. The rearrangement links TRBV5-1 to TRBJ2-2; D might be TRBD1 (7 bases). V shed 5 bases and J shed 7 bases, with 15 bases lying between them. Germline V lookup: CDR1 SGHRS, CDR2 YFSETQ. This CDR3 contains 14 residues.